This is a list of T cell receptor beta chains from one sample in a study of T cells in Graves' hyperthyroidism and ophthalmopathy. MiXCR was run by TCRdb on the multiplex PCR reads, yielding one entry per CDR3 protein. In the table there are hundreds of thousands of distinct CDR3 sequences, around 24% of which are singletons. Sequenced material: blood. Source of these receptors: a woman in her thirties or forties with Graves' ophthalmopathy. Both conserved end residues are part of each CDR3. The D gene is left open where the match is weak. Rows may omit the clone size; those that give it use once, few, many or a size class.

cdr3_length,clone_size,j_call,v_call,d_call,cdr3_aa,cdr3_nt
17,many,TRBJ2-5,TRBV4-2,TRBD1,CASSQEGHRGLKETQYF,TGTGCCAGCAGCCAAGAGGGCCACAGGGGGTTGAAAGAGACCCAGTACTTC
16,many,TRBJ2-5,TRBV2,-,CASRGPLGPRLETQYF,TGTGCCAGCAGGGGACCTTTGGGACCCCGGCTCGAGACCCAGTACTTC
11,many,TRBJ1-1,TRBV30,-,CAWDRNTEAFF,TGTGCCTGGGACAGGAACACTGAAGCTTTCTTT
14,few,TRBJ1-1,TRBV12-3/TRBV12-4,TRBD1,CASRTGQTNTEAFF,TGTGCCAGCAGAACGGGACAGACGAACACTGAAGCTTTCTTT
12,many,TRBJ2-7,TRBV6-5,-,CASRQGLHEQYF,TGTGCCAGCAGACAGGGTCTCCACGAGCAGTACTTC
12,many,TRBJ1-2,TRBV20-1,-,CSARRQPYGYTF,TGCAGTGCTAGGAGGCAACCCTATGGCTACACCTTC
16,many,TRBJ1-2,TRBV6-5,TRBD1,CASRGDRRATNYGYTF,TGTGCCAGCAGGGGGGACAGACGTGCGACTAACTATGGCTACACCTTC
12,-,TRBJ2-7,TRBV28,-,CAISTTTYEQYF,TGTGCCATCAGTACCACTACCTACGAGCAGTACTTC
15,many,TRBJ2-2,TRBV6-2/TRBV6-3,-,CASSLPADRGGELFF,TGTGCCAGCAGTTTGCCAGCGGATCGTGGCGGGGAGCTGTTTTTT
16,many,TRBJ1-1,TRBV6-1,-,CASTEPLLFAGAEAFF,TGTGCCAGCACTGAACCTCTATTGTTTGCGGGGGCTGAAGCTTTCTTT
16,many,TRBJ2-5,TRBV7-9,TRBD2,CASSPGLAGFQETQYF,TGTGCCAGCAGCCCGGGACTAGCGGGGTTCCAAGAGACCCAGTACTTC
14,many,TRBJ1-5,TRBV20-1,-,CSARDQHGNQPQHF,TGCAGTGCTAGAGATCAACACGGCAATCAGCCCCAGCATTTT
16,many,TRBJ2-7,TRBV7-6,-,CASSPAGSPGSYEQYF,TGTGCCAGCAGCCCGGCAGGGTCCCCTGGCTCCTACGAGCAGTACTTC
11,many,TRBJ1-1,TRBV2,-,CASKEYTEAFF,TGTGCCAGCAAGGAGTACACTGAAGCTTTCTTT
13,many,TRBJ2-3,TRBV7-7,-,CASSLGPQGTQYF,TGTGCTAGCAGCTTAGGACCCCAGGGTACGCAGTATTTT
15,many,TRBJ1-1,TRBV7-3,TRBD1,CASSLGDRGLSEAFF,TGTGCCAGCAGCTTAGGGGACAGGGGGCTCTCTGAAGCTTTCTTT
15,-,TRBJ2-7,TRBV6-2/TRBV6-3,-,CASSFIRERRHEQHF,TGTGCCAGCAGTTTTATACGGGAGAGGAGGCACGAGCAGCACTTC
18,many,TRBJ2-2,TRBV4-1,TRBD2,CASSNRAGARINTGELFF,TGCGCCAGCAGCAATCGAGCGGGAGCTCGAATAAACACCGGGGAGCTGTTTTTT
13,many,TRBJ1-6,TRBV27,-,CASSLGGHSPLHF,TGTGCCAGCAGCTTAGGGGGACATTCACCCCTCCACTTT
15,many,TRBJ2-7,TRBV4-1,TRBD1,CASSPRDRSSYEQYF,TGCGCCAGCAGCCCCAGGGACAGGTCCTCCTACGAGCAGTACTTC
15,once,TRBJ1-5,TRBV12-3/TRBV12-4,TRBD1,CASSISGGVNQPQHF,TGTGCCAGCAGTATCTCAGGGGGTGTCAATCAGCCCCAGCATTTT
13,many,TRBJ1-2,TRBV6-5,-,CASSYGADYGYTF,TGTGCCAGCAGTTATGGGGCAGACTATGGCTACACCTTC